The rows below give T cell receptor beta chains drawn from one sample of a study of blood T cell repertoires in COVID-19. Produced via immunoSEQ multiplex PCR; TCRdb's table is partial and in-frame only. Among 200,000 to 250,000 clones listed, approximately 84% were seen once. The sequencing sample was made of peripheral blood. Every receptor here comes from a middle-aged man with acute or convalescent COVID-19. Each CDR3 is given with its conserved first and last residue. The D gene is left open where the match is weak. The size entry is marked missing in some rows and otherwise reads once, few, many or a size class.

CDR3 protein,CDR3 DNA,clone size,V gene,J gene,D gene
CATSRVLTADQPQHF,TGTGCCACCAGCAGAGTACTGACAGCCGATCAGCCCCAGCATTTT,-,TRBV15,TRBJ1-5,-
CASSSRLATSTDTQYF,TGCGCCAGCAGCTCTCGACTAGCGACTAGCACAGATACGCAGTATTTT,-,TRBV5-1,TRBJ2-3,TRBD2
CASSGDWRANTGELFF,TGTGCCAGCAGCGGGGATTGGCGGGCGAACACCGGGGAGCTGTTTTTT,once,TRBV7-8,TRBJ2-2,-
CASSLGQAPYEQYF,TGTGCCAGCAGCTTGGGACAGGCTCCTTACGAGCAGTACTTC,-,TRBV11-3,TRBJ2-7,TRBD1
CASSYLTGLGGYTF,TGTGCCAGCAGTTATCTAACCGGGTTGGGTGGCTACACCTTC,-,TRBV6-5,TRBJ1-2,-
CASSPNRGRLYEQYF,TGTGCCAGCAGTCCCAACAGGGGGCGATTGTACGAGCAGTACTTC,few,TRBV13,TRBJ2-7,TRBD1
CASSLAGSGEKLFF,TGTGCCAGCAGCTTAGCAGGGAGCGGTGAAAAACTGTTTTTT,once,TRBV7-9,TRBJ1-4,-
CASSYLPVGQGSPLHF,TGTGCCAGCAGTTACTTACCGGTGGGACAGGGCTCACCCCTCCACTTT,-,TRBV6-5,TRBJ1-6,TRBD1
CASSLEGQGSYEQYF,TGTGCCAGCAGTTTAGAGGGACAGGGGAGCTACGAGCAGTACTTC,-,TRBV27,TRBJ2-7,TRBD1
CASSPDGGPGPQHF,TGTGCCAGCAGCCCCGACGGAGGGCCAGGGCCCCAGCATTTT,-,TRBV7-9,TRBJ1-5,-
CASSARQAAYNEQFF,TGTGCCAGCAGCGCTCGACAGGCCGCCTACAATGAGCAGTTCTTC,-,TRBV13,TRBJ2-1,-
CASSFIIPGQTDGYTF,TGTGCCAGCAGTTTCATCATCCCGGGACAGACAGATGGCTACACCTTC,-,TRBV28,TRBJ1-2,TRBD1
CASSRSGTGRYEQYF,TGTGCCAGCAGCCGGAGCGGGACGGGGAGGTACGAGCAGTACTTC,once,TRBV11-1,TRBJ2-7,TRBD2
CASSQDTSQMGRFYEQFF,TGCGCCAGCAGCCAAGATACGTCCCAGATGGGGAGGTTCTATGAGCAGTTCTTC,once,TRBV4-1,TRBJ2-1,-
CASSPLSSGRGQYF,TGTGCCAGCAGCCCCCTCTCTAGCGGGAGGGGACAGTACTTC,-,TRBV28,TRBJ2-7,TRBD2
CASSLSSGGSGANVLTF,TGTGCCAGCAGTTTGTCTAGCGGGGGCTCTGGGGCCAACGTCCTGACTTTC,-,TRBV27,TRBJ2-6,TRBD2
CASSPSQGYSNQPQHF,TGTGCCAGCTCACCTTCACAGGGGTATAGCAATCAGCCCCAGCATTTT,-,TRBV18,TRBJ1-5,TRBD1
CASSPEFSYNSPLHF,TGCGCCAGCAGCCCGGAGTTCTCCTATAATTCACCCCTCCACTTT,-,TRBV5-1,TRBJ1-6,-
CASSFRERTGMAFF,TGTGCCAGCAGCTTTCGCGAGCGGACAGGGATGGCTTTCTTT,-,TRBV7-2,TRBJ1-1,TRBD1
CASSPAGGATNEKLFF,TGTGCCAGCAGCCCCGCCGGCGGGGCAACTAATGAAAAACTGTTTTTT,-,TRBV5-4,TRBJ1-4,-
CASSYYGQGNGYTF,TGTGCCAGCAGTTACTACGGACAGGGGAACGGCTACACCTTC,-,TRBV6-5,TRBJ1-2,TRBD1
CASRSNQGHSGNTIYF,TGTGCCAGCAGAAGTAATCAGGGCCACTCTGGAAACACCATATATTTT,-,TRBV13,TRBJ1-3,-
CASSLRAALAEYQETQYF,TGTGCCAGCAGCTTAAGGGCTGCACTAGCGGAGTACCAAGAGACCCAGTACTTC,-,TRBV7-6,TRBJ2-5,TRBD2